This T cell receptor beta chain was obtained from a study of cytomegalovirus exposure and HLA in healthy donors. Findings and limits, study-wide: Three of the chains that were CMV-associated were confirmed in vitro to be specific for CMV antigens.

CDR3 length equals 13 residues. The germline CDR1 and CDR2 sequences are MNHNY and SVGAGI (reference sequence). This clone was found a few times. The antigen remains undetermined. Researchers ran the PCR with 60 Vbeta and 13 Jbeta primers. Generated by immunoSEQ multiplex PCR, the TCRdb table keeps only in-frame clones and is missing some. The table shows some 110,000 clones, with around three quarters occurring only once. The chain joins TRBV6-6 to TRBJ2-5, with 11 positions matching TRBD2. The DNA end is more similar to TRBJ2-7, so the J call may be wrong. Source material: PBMCs. The TCR sequence derives from a woman aged 55-69 years in good health and CMV-seropositive. In DNA form, the CDR3 reads TGTGCCAGCAGGACTAGCGGGACTTACGAGCAGTACTTC. Amino acid sequence: CASRTSGTYEQYF.